Below are 31 T cell receptor beta chains sequenced from a single sample in a study of T cells in Graves' hyperthyroidism and ophthalmopathy. Researchers amplified the TCR beta CDR3 regions from RNA transcripts. The HTBI primer set was used in a first-round RT-PCR of the TCR CDR3. TCRdb used MiXCR to reprocess the multiplex PCR reads, holding one entry per CDR3 protein. Among 600,000 or so distinct CDR3 sequences listed, around 13% were seen once. The sample consisted of blood. All receptors come from a woman aged 45 to 65 with Graves' ophthalmopathy.

The gene calls are TRBV3-1 and TRBJ1-3, with D possibly TRBD1 on 6 matching bases. Germline values: CDR1 LGHDT, CDR2 YNNKEL (reference sequence). The CDR3 has 15 amino acids. Trimming stripped 4 bases from V and 4 bases from J, with 14 bases between. The CDR3 nucleotides read TGTGCCAGCAGCCCAAGTGGACAGCCCGGAAACACCATATATTTT. Translation gives CASSPSGQPGNTIYF.

This clonotype appeared many times. V and J are TRBV3-1 and TRBJ1-6; 9 positions match TRBD1. CDR1 LGHDT and CDR2 YNNKEL come from the germline V gene (reference sequence). The junction had 8 bases not matched to a gene; V was cut back by 1 base and J by 10 bases. The CDR3 has 16 residues. The CDR3 spells CASSQVAGTGFSPLHF. The CDR3 DNA sequence: TGTGCCAGCAGCCAAGTTGCGGGGACAGGGTTCTCACCCCTCCACTTT.

This clonotype was recorded many times. The gene calls are TRBV6-1 and TRBJ2-1; TRBD2 aligns across 10 bases. Germline loops: CDR1 MNHNS, CDR2 SASEGT. The junction had 6 bases not matched to a gene; V was cut back by 6 bases and J by 4 bases. CDR3 length: 15 residues. In DNA form, the CDR3 reads TGTGCCAGCAGCGTGAGGACTAGCGGATACAATGAGCAGTTCTTC. Protein: CASSVRTSGYNEQFF.

This clonotype has a count of ten or more. The V and J genes are TRBV7-6 and TRBJ2-7; no clear D gene. This CDR3 region has 16 residues. V lost 1 base and J 0 bases, leaving 13 bases between the germline ends. Germline V gene sequence: CDR1 SGHVS, CDR2 FNYEAQ. The CDR3 reads CASSLDERLSSYEQYF. CDR3 DNA: TGTGCCAGCAGCTTAGATGAGCGATTAAGCTCCTACGAGCAGTACTTC.

This clonotype has ten or more counts. J is TRBJ2-7 and V is TRBV7-2; D perhaps matches TRBD1 (5 bases). Germline loops: CDR1 SGHTA, CDR2 FQGNSA. The ends were cut back, 5 bases at V and 0 bases at J, with 11 bases in the middle. The CDR3 is 14 residues long. The CDR3 here is CASSPGHSSYEQYF. The CDR3 nucleotides read TGTGCCAGCAGCCCCGGACACTCCTCCTACGAGCAGTACTTC. The whole variable domain, filled in from reference TRBV7-2 and TRBJ2-7, reads GAGVSQSPSNKVTEKGKDVELRCDPISGHTALYWYRQSLGQGLEFLIYFQGNSAPDKSGLPSDRFSAERTGGSVSTLTIQRTQQEDSAVYLCASSPGHSSYEQYFGPGTRLTVT.

This clonotype was found many times. The chain has TRBV18 and TRBJ2-2; no reliable D call. V was shortened by 3 bases and J by 0 bases, with 8 bases between the two germline ends. Germline V lookup: CDR1 KGHSH, CDR2 LQKENI. This CDR3 has 15 residues. The chain's CDR3 is CASSPRQTNTGELFF. CDR3 nucleotides: TGTGCCAGCTCACCGAGGCAGACGAACACCGGGGAGCTGTTTTTT. The full variable domain, completed using reference TRBV18 and TRBJ2-2, is NAGVMQNPRHLVRRRGQEARLRCSPMKGHSHVYWYRQLPEEGLKFMVYLQKENIIDESGMPKERFSAEFPKEGPSILRIQQVVRGDSAAYFCASSPRQTNTGELFFGEGSRLTVL.

The chain employs TRBV9 and TRBJ2-2; D may be TRBD2 (6 bases). The V gene lost 3 bases and the J gene lost 7 bases, with 10 bases spanning the gap. The length of the CDR3 is 13 residues. Germline values: CDR1 SGDLS, CDR2 YYNGEE. The CDR3 loop is CASSEKRVGELFF. The CDR3 bases are TGTGCCAGCAGCGAGAAGCGGGTCGGGGAGCTGTTTTTT.

Ten or more counts support this clonotype. The chain combines TRBV18 with TRBJ2-7; TRBD2 matches 10 bases. Per germline, CDR1 KGHSH and CDR2 LQKENI. V trimming: 0 bases; J trimming: 2 bases; junction bases outside the gene matches: 4. The CDR3 extends over 16 amino acids. This chain's CDR3 is CASSPPGSGRAYEQYF. The CDR3 nucleotides are TGTGCCAGCTCACCACCGGGAAGCGGGAGGGCCTACGAGCAGTACTTC.

Many counts were recorded for this clonotype. The V gene is TRBV14, the J gene TRBJ2-1, with D perhaps being TRBD1 or TRBD2 (5 bases each). Trimming left V 1 base short and J 3 bases short, with 22 bases between. The CDR3 length is 19 residues. Germline values: CDR1 SGHDN, CDR2 FVKESK. The CDR3 nucleotides read TGTGCCAGCAGCCAAGGGGGCGTGGGAAGCGGAGCAATCTACAATGAGCAGTTCTTC. Its protein product is CASSQGGVGSGAIYNEQFF.

This clonotype was seen many times. The chain combines TRBV15 with TRBJ2-5; 9 bases fit TRBD2. Germline CDR1 is LNHNV and CDR2 is YYDKDF (reference sequence). CDR3 size: 17 residues. V shed 0 bases and J 1 base; nucleotides not matched to a gene: 6. For the CDR3, the DNA is TGTGCCACCAGCAGAGATCAACTAGCGGGCGCCCAAGAGACCCAGTACTTC. Encoded protein: CATSRDQLAGAQETQYF.

At least ten counts were recorded for this clonotype. The rearrangement uses TRBV6-1 and TRBJ1-5, with D possibly TRBD1 on 6 matching bases. Trimming stripped 8 bases from V and 3 bases from J, with 11 bases between. The V gene's germline CDR1 is MNHNS and CDR2 SASEGT. CDR3 length: 13 amino acids. The CDR3 reads CASQDSINQPQHF. The CDR3 nucleotides are TGTGCCAGCCAGGACAGTATCAATCAGCCCCAGCATTTT.

This clonotype was counted ten times or more. V and J are TRBV15 and TRBJ2-5; D uncertain. This CDR3 contains 14 residues. V was shortened by 0 bases and J by 3 bases, with 8 bases between the two germline ends. Looked up from germline, CDR1 is LNHNV and CDR2 is YYDKDF (reference sequence). Written as DNA, the CDR3 is TGTGCCACCAGCAGAGATTCCCCCGAAGAGACCCAGTACTTC. Encoded protein: CATSRDSPEETQYF.

This clonotype has a count of ten or more. The V and J genes are TRBV7-8 and TRBJ2-7; the D is unclear. Germline loops: CDR1 SGHVS, CDR2 FQNEAQ. CDR3 size: 17 residues. The V gene lost 5 bases and the J gene lost 0 bases, with 20 bases spanning the gap. The CDR3 region has the DNA TGTGCCAGCAGCCAAATAGGCGGACGCCTGGACTCCTACGAGCAGTACTTC. The encoded protein is CASSQIGGRLDSYEQYF.

The V gene is TRBV5-1, the J gene TRBJ2-1; the match to TRBD2 covers 10 bases. With 0 bases clipped from V and 0 bases from J, the junction kept 3 bases outside the gene matches. This CDR3 has 17 amino acids. From germline, CDR1 is SGHRS and CDR2 YFSETQ. The DNA of the CDR3 is TGCGCCAGCAGCTTGGCCGCTAGCGGGAGCTCCTACAATGAGCAGTTCTTC. Translation: CASSLAASGSSYNEQFF.

This clonotype has just a few counts. This chain connects TRBV19 to TRBJ2-2; possible D gene TRBD1, 6 bases. V was trimmed by 5 bases and J by 0 bases, leaving 13 bases between them. Germline CDR1 is LNHDA and CDR2 is SQIVND (reference sequence). The CDR3 has 16 amino acids. The CDR3 bases are TGTGCCAGTAGTGCCAGACAGGCCCCGAACACCGGGGAGCTGTTTTTT. Protein: CASSARQAPNTGELFF.

This clonotype showed up many times. The rearrangement uses TRBV12-5 and TRBJ1-1, with D perhaps TRBD1 (6 bases). Trimming removed 7 bases at V and 0 bases at J, with 18 bases between. The CDR3 length is 16 residues. Looked up from germline, CDR1 is LGHNT and CDR2 is FRNRAP. CDR3 amino acids: CASVNDRPGLNTEAFF. Here the CDR3 DNA reads TGTGCTAGTGTCAACGACAGGCCCGGATTGAACACTGAAGCTTTCTTT.

This sequence joins TRBV6-5 and TRBJ2-1, with TRBD2 identical over 10 bases. The CDR3 contains 15 residues. J gave up 7 bases and V 0 bases, and 3 bases lay outside the gene matches. From germline, CDR1 is MNHEY and CDR2 SVGAGI. The CDR3 DNA reads as TGTGCCAGCAGTTACTCTAGGGGACTAGCGAATGAGCAGTTCTTC. Translated: CASSYSRGLANEQFF.

The sample holds many counts of this clonotype. The J gene is TRBJ1-1, the V gene TRBV12-3 or TRBV12-4; D remains ambiguous. The CDR3 has 13 amino acids. V lost 6 bases, J lost 2 bases, and 10 bases lay in between. The CDR3 reads CASRRDTNTEAFF. For the CDR3, the DNA is TGTGCCAGCAGAAGAGACACCAACACTGAAGCTTTCTTT.

This clonotype was observed at least ten times. V gene TRBV20-1 combines with J gene TRBJ2-5, with TRBD1 matching over 8 bases. V was clipped by 0 bases and J by 2 bases; unmatched bases: 11. The CDR3 consists of 17 residues. Per germline, CDR1 DFQATT and CDR2 SNEGSKA (reference sequence). Written as DNA, the CDR3 is TGCAGTGCTAGAGAGACCAAACACAGACAGGGGCAAGAGACCCAGTACTTC. This encodes CSARETKHRQGQETQYF.

This clonotype was found once. This could be a read error, since a much larger clone is one nucleotide away. The chain couples TRBV18 to TRBJ1-2, with 8 bases lining up with TRBD1. The CDR3 spans 15 residues. Per the germline V gene, CDR1 is KGHSH and CDR2 is LQKENI. The CDR3 bases are TGTACCAGCTCACCATCCGCAGGGGGCCCCTATGGCTACACCTTC. Residues: CTSSPSAGGPYGYTF.

The V and J genes are TRBV19 and TRBJ1-5; 10 bases match TRBD1. Germline CDR1 and CDR2: LNHDA and SQIVND (reference sequence). The junction had 12 bases not matched to a gene; V was cut back by 8 bases and J by 11 bases. There are 14 residues in the CDR3. The CDR3 region has the DNA TGTGCCAGTGAGACAGGGGGCGTTCTTTCAGCCCAGCATTTT. Amino acid sequence: CASETGGVLSAQHF.

The CDR3 nucleotides are TGCGCCAGCAGCTTCACCATGAGGAGGGCTAGCGGGAGCCACGAGCAGTACTTC. This encodes CASSFTMRRASGSHEQYF. V and J are TRBV5-1 and TRBJ2-7; 10 positions match TRBD2. The CDR3 totals 18 residues. V lost 2 bases and J lost 5; bases outside the gene matches: 16. Germline CDR1 SGHRS, CDR2 YFSETQ.

This clonotype has a count of ten or more. The chain recombines TRBV6-1 with TRBJ2-7, with TRBD1 identical over 7 bases. The trim removed 4 bases at V and 2 bases at J, leaving 8 bases unmatched. There are 15 residues in the CDR3. The germline V gene has CDR1 MNHNS and CDR2 SASEGT. The CDR3 loop is CASSVEPGQPYEQYF. CDR3 bases: TGTGCCAGCAGTGTAGAACCGGGACAGCCCTACGAGCAGTACTTC.

This clonotype came up many times. The chain employs TRBV6-2 or TRBV6-3 and TRBJ2-5, with 7 bases aligning to TRBD1. The V and J ends lost 5 bases and 5 bases, in that order; junction bases with no gene match: 14. Germline CDR1 is MNHEY and CDR2 is SVGEGT. The CDR3 extends over 16 amino acids. In DNA, the CDR3 is TGTGCCAGCAGTCCCCCGGGACAGCTCTTGGCCGAGACCCAGTACTTC. This gives the protein CASSPPGQLLAETQYF.

The J gene is TRBJ1-4, the V gene TRBV6-1, with D possibly being TRBD1 (6 bases). Trimming shortened V by 3 bases and J by 3 bases, and 8 bases separated the two germline ends. The CDR3 extends over 14 amino acids. Germline V gene sequence: CDR1 MNHNS, CDR2 SASEGT. For the CDR3, the DNA is TGTGCCAGCAGTGACAGGGGACCTAATGAAAAACTGTTTTTT. It is translated as CASSDRGPNEKLFF.

The genes are TRBV9 and TRBJ2-1, with 9 bases that match TRBD2. The germline CDR1 and CDR2 sequences are SGDLS and YYNGEE. Trimming at V came to 6 bases and at J to 7 bases, leaving 11 bases not matched to a gene. The CDR3 covers 15 residues. Here the CDR3 reads CASNLIAGEGNEQFF. In nucleotides, the CDR3 is TGTGCCAGCAACCTAATAGCGGGAGAGGGTAATGAGCAGTTCTTC.

This clonotype came up many times. The chain combines TRBV5-1 with TRBJ2-3, with D perhaps given as TRBD1 or TRBD2 (5 bases each). The CDR3 spans 15 residues. Trimming took 3 bases from V and 6 from J, leaving 17 bases between them. Germline CDR1 and CDR2: SGHRS and YFSETQ. As DNA, the CDR3 is TGCGCCAGCAGCTCATCATTAGGGACGCAGGATACGCAGTATTTT. This codes for CASSSSLGTQDTQYF.

This clonotype was counted many times. The CDR3 protein is CSVSGDAYNEQFF. The DNA for the CDR3 is TGCAGCGTTTCAGGAGACGCTTACAATGAGCAGTTCTTC. This rearrangement joins TRBV29-1 to TRBJ2-1; no clear D. The CDR3 spans 13 residues. Germline V gene lookup returns CDR1 SQVTM and CDR2 ANQGSEA. Trimming left V 5 bases short and J 4 bases short, with 12 bases between.

This clonotype was observed at least ten times. This chain joins TRBV29-1 and TRBJ2-7; 7 bases agree with TRBD1. The V gene end was trimmed by 6 bases and the J gene end by 1 base; junction bases not matched to a gene: 9. CDR3 size: 14 residues. Looked up from germline, CDR1 is SQVTM and CDR2 is ANQGSEA. CDR3 loop: CSVSGTVSSYEQYF. The CDR3 coding sequence is TGCAGCGTATCCGGGACAGTTAGTTCCTACGAGCAGTACTTC.

The chain has TRBV15 and TRBJ2-7, with TRBD2 matching over 13 bases. V shed 5 bases and J 6 bases; nucleotides not matched to a gene: 7. The CDR3 loop spans 15 amino acids. The germline gives CDR1 LNHNV, CDR2 YYDKDF (reference sequence). CDR3: CATSPRTSGSFEQYF. The CDR3 DNA sequence: TGTGCCACCAGCCCCAGGACTAGCGGGAGTTTCGAGCAGTACTTC.

The sample holds many counts of this clonotype. The chain has TRBV6-2 or TRBV6-3 and TRBJ1-1, with no clear D. Per the germline V gene, CDR1 is MNHEY and CDR2 is SVGEGT. This CDR3 has 12 residues. V shed 2 bases and J shed 11 bases, with 12 bases lying between them. The CDR3 DNA is TGTGCCAGCAGTTACGTTCCAGTGAGGGCTTTCTTT. Protein sequence: CASSYVPVRAFF.